Listed below are T cell receptor beta chains from one sample, sequenced in a study of blood T cell repertoires in COVID-19. Sequenced by immunoSEQ multiplex PCR; TCRdb stores in-frame clones only, minus some. The sample contains approximately 56,000 clones, around four fifths of which appear only once. Sequenced input: peripheral blood. The receptors come from a woman over 75 with acute or convalescent COVID-19. The CDR3 runs from the conserved cysteine through the conserved F or W. A D gene is named only where the DNA matches it firmly. Only part of the rows carry a size: once, few, many, or a class if the clone is expanded.

d_gene	v_gene	abundance	j_gene	CDR3aa	CDR3nt
NA	TRBV14	NA	TRBJ2-7	CASSQDYRSKQYF	TGTGCCAGCAGCCAAGATTACAGAAGCAAGCAGTACTTC
TRBD2	TRBV12-3/TRBV12-4	once	TRBJ2-1	CASSRVAGRAQFF	TGTGCCAGCAGTAGGGTAGCGGGGAGAGCTCAGTTCTTC
TRBD2	TRBV7-9	few	TRBJ2-2	CASSRGEAGELFF	TGTGCCAGCAGCCGGGGGGAAGCCGGGGAGCTGTTTTTT
TRBD1	TRBV5-1	NA	TRBJ2-2	CASSPRTGNTGELFF	TGCGCCAGCAGCCCCCGGACAGGGAACACCGGGGAGCTGTTTTTT
NA	TRBV5-4	NA	TRBJ2-7	CARRGGTGTSYEQYF	TGTGCCAGACGGGGCGGGACAGGGACTAGCTACGAGCAGTACTTC
TRBD1	TRBV5-4	NA	TRBJ2-7	CASSPGTALYEQYF	TGTGCCAGCAGCCCGGGGACAGCCCTCTACGAGCAGTACTTC
NA	TRBV5-8	NA	TRBJ1-5	CASSTRGLSNQPQHF	TGTGCCAGCAGCACGCGAGGGTTAAGCAATCAGCCCCAGCATTTT
NA	TRBV6-6	NA	TRBJ2-7	CASSSPPVFYEQYF	TGTGCCAGCAGTTCCCCCCCAGTTTTCTACGAGCAGTACTTC
NA	TRBV6-5	NA	TRBJ1-1	CASSYSTRGSSTEAFF	TGTGCCAGCAGTTACTCGACAAGGGGGTCCAGCACTGAAGCTTTCTTT
TRBD1	TRBV19	NA	TRBJ1-6	CASSISRGRRSPLHF	TGTGCCAGTAGTATCTCCAGGGGGCGTCGATCACCCCTCCACTTT
TRBD1	TRBV6-5	NA	TRBJ1-2	CARYIAGTGGGYTF	TGTGCCAGATACATCGCCGGGACAGGGGGCGGCTACACCTTC
TRBD1	TRBV30	NA	TRBJ2-7	CAWSAGQGNEQYF	TGTGCCTGGAGTGCGGGACAGGGAAACGAGCAGTACTTC
TRBD1	TRBV29-1	few	TRBJ2-1	CSVTGETVPNEQFF	TGCAGCGTTACAGGGGAAACTGTACCGAATGAGCAGTTCTTC
NA	TRBV30	NA	TRBJ1-2	CAWSWSGGGSYGYTF	TGTGCCTGGAGTTGGAGTGGGGGGGGCAGCTATGGCTACACCTTC
NA	TRBV10-1	NA	TRBJ2-1	CASSESGTTYNEQFF	TGCGCCAGCAGTGAGTCGGGGACAACTTACAATGAGCAGTTCTTC
NA	TRBV9	few	TRBJ1-2	CASGGAGYTF	TGTGCCAGTGGAGGGGCTGGCTACACCTTC
NA	TRBV19	NA	TRBJ2-3	CASSIRLKNTDTQYF	TGTGCCAGTAGTATACGTCTAAAGAACACAGATACGCAGTATTTT
NA	TRBV6-5	NA	TRBJ1-1	CASRSRTEAFF	TGTGCCAGCAGGAGTCGCACTGAAGCTTTCTTT
TRBD1	TRBV3-1/TRBV3-2	NA	TRBJ1-3	CASSKITGAGGNTIYF	TGTGCCAGCAGCAAAATAACAGGGGCAGGGGGAAACACCATATATTTT
TRBD1	TRBV6-1	NA	TRBJ2-7	CATREEDRGLSYEQYF	TGTGCCACCAGAGAAGAGGACAGGGGGCTATCCTACGAGCAGTACTTC
NA	TRBV9	NA	TRBJ2-7	CASSVEPQGGEQYF	TGTGCCAGCAGCGTCGAACCTCAGGGAGGAGAGCAGTACTTC
NA	TRBV3-1/TRBV3-2	NA	TRBJ1-6	CASRTGANSPLHF	TGTGCCAGCAGGACAGGAGCTAATTCACCCCTCCACTTT
NA	TRBV5-8	NA	TRBJ1-5	CASSLMGDSNQPQHF	TGTGCCAGCAGCTTAATGGGAGACAGCAATCAGCCCCAGCATTTT
NA	TRBV20-1	NA	TRBJ2-1	CSARSDNEQFF	TGCAGTGCTAGAAGCGACAATGAGCAGTTCTTC
NA	TRBV3-1/TRBV3-2	NA	TRBJ1-1	CASSRTVNTEAFF	TGTGCCAGCAGCCGAACGGTGAACACTGAAGCTTTCTTT
NA	TRBV5-8	NA	TRBJ2-1	CASRLSSTGEQFF	TGTGCCAGCAGGCTTTCCTCGACGGGTGAGCAGTTCTTC
NA	TRBV2	NA	TRBJ1-2	CASSEVRGGYTF	TGTGCCAGCAGTGAGGTGCGGGGCGGCTACACCTTC
NA	TRBV24-1	NA	TRBJ2-3	CAPIPGTDTQYF	TGTGCCCCTATCCCTGGCACAGATACGCAGTATTTT
TRBD1	TRBV11-2	NA	TRBJ2-5	CASSFGDRDQETQYF	TGTGCCAGCAGCTTCGGGGACAGGGATCAAGAGACCCAGTACTTC
TRBD1	TRBV30	NA	TRBJ1-4	CAWSGTGALNEKLFF	TGTGCCTGGAGTGGAACAGGGGCGTTAAATGAAAAACTGTTTTTT
NA	TRBV10-3	few	TRBJ2-2	CAISAGTGELFF	TGTGCCATCTCGGCGGGAACCGGGGAGCTGTTTTTT
NA	TRBV19	NA	TRBJ1-1	CASREDSLYTEAFF	TGTGCCAGTAGGGAGGACAGCCTATACACTGAAGCTTTCTTT
TRBD1	TRBV29-1	NA	TRBJ1-2	CSVESGQGAYGYTF	TGCAGCGTTGAATCGGGACAGGGGGCGTATGGCTACACCTTC
NA	TRBV4-2	NA	TRBJ2-2	CASSQVEGYTGELFF	TGTGCCAGCAGCCAAGTCGAGGGTTACACCGGGGAGCTGTTTTTT
NA	TRBV6-5	NA	TRBJ2-7	CASKRTDSYEQYF	TGTGCCAGCAAGAGGACAGACTCCTACGAGCAGTACTTC
TRBD1	TRBV7-9	few	TRBJ1-2	CASTGQDYNYGYTF	TGTGCCAGCACCGGACAGGACTATAACTATGGCTACACCTTC
NA	TRBV5-5	NA	TRBJ2-5	CASSPRAGDQETQYF	TGTGCCAGCAGCCCTCGGGCAGGGGACCAAGAGACCCAGTACTTC
NA	TRBV6-1	NA	TRBJ1-1	CASSESRGRETEAFF	TGTGCCAGCAGTGAATCCAGGGGAAGGGAAACTGAAGCTTTCTTT
TRBD1	TRBV10-2	NA	TRBJ2-2	CASRNTGGQTDTGELFF	TGCGCCAGCAGAAATACAGGGGGCCAAACTGACACCGGGGAGCTGTTTTTT
NA	TRBV27	NA	TRBJ1-1	CASSFQTQGAEAFF	TGTGCCAGCAGTTTCCAGACCCAGGGCGCTGAAGCTTTCTTT
NA	TRBV15	NA	TRBJ1-3	CATSLGGRRGNTIYF	TGTGCCACCAGCCTTGGGGGCAGGAGAGGAAACACCATATATTTT
TRBD1	TRBV3-1/TRBV3-2	once	TRBJ2-3	CASSQQGANTQYF	TGTGCCAGCAGCCAACAGGGGGCAAATACGCAGTATTTT
TRBD1	TRBV27	NA	TRBJ1-5	CASSLQGTALISNQPQHF	TGTGCCAGCAGTTTGCAAGGGACAGCTCTTATTAGCAATCAGCCCCAGCATTTT
NA	TRBV30	NA	TRBJ1-2	CAWRAQGGYTF	TGTGCCTGGAGGGCCCAGGGCGGCTACACCTTC
TRBD1	TRBV19	NA	TRBJ2-3	CASTPTGATQDTQYF	TGTGCCAGTACCCCGACAGGGGCGACCCAAGATACGCAGTATTTT
NA	TRBV12-3/TRBV12-4	NA	TRBJ1-1	CASSTRAPDAFF	TGTGCCAGCAGTACGCGGGCCCCCGATGCTTTCTTT
TRBD1	TRBV5-1	NA	TRBJ2-7	CASSLMGTGVYEQYF	TGCGCCAGCAGCTTGATGGGGACAGGGGTCTACGAGCAGTACTTC
NA	TRBV11-2	NA	TRBJ1-1	CASSPTDNTEAFF	TGTGCCAGCAGCCCTACAGATAACACTGAAGCTTTCTTT
TRBD1	TRBV27	NA	TRBJ2-2	CASSRYPGTVFTGELFF	TGTGCCAGCAGTCGATATCCCGGGACAGTCTTCACCGGGGAGCTGTTTTTT
NA	TRBV5-1	NA	TRBJ1-2	CASSLWQGNQRHGYTF	TGCGCCAGCAGCTTGTGGCAGGGAAACCAAAGGCATGGCTACACCTTC
NA	TRBV7-8	NA	TRBJ1-1	CASSLARQYTEAFF	TGTGCCAGCAGCTTAGCGCGGCAGTACACTGAAGCTTTCTTT
NA	TRBV5-1	NA	TRBJ1-3	CASSPPGTRLYF	TGCGCCAGCAGCCCCCCCGGGACAAGGCTATATTTT
TRBD1	TRBV7-8	NA	TRBJ1-2	CASSARGGLSYGYTF	TGTGCCAGCAGCGCCCGAGGGGGCTTGAGCTATGGCTACACCTTC